The clone carrying this TCR beta chain has just a few counts. Antigen specificity is unknown. MiXCR, applied by TCRdb to the reads, yields one record per CDR3 protein. The data show fewer than 400,000 distinct CDR3 sequences, about a sixth seen once. This record belongs to a study of T cell repertoires in cytomegalovirus infection. V lost 0 bases, J lost 1 base, and 15 bases lay in between. The germline V gene has CDR1 DFQATT and CDR2 SNEGSKA (reference sequence). The CDR3 loop spans 16 amino acids. General study findings and limits: Dominant in the ex vivo response were TCR beta clonotypes restricted by HLA-C and specific for CMV.

The clonotype was recovered from a human donor in good health (CMV status not recorded). Some clones in this sample may be carry-over from other donors' samples. The sequenced sample was PBMCs. V is TRBV20-1 and J is TRBJ2-5; no clear D gene. The DNA of the CDR3 is TGCAGTGCTAGAGATCTGGTAGGGTTGGCCCAAGAGACCCAGTACTTC. Its translation: CSARDLVGLAQETQYF.